Presented here are 14 T cell receptor beta chains from one specimen sequenced in a study of identical twins. TCRdb ran MiXCR on the 5' RACE reads and lists one entry per CDR3 protein. The repertoire includes 250,000 to 350,000 distinct CDR3 sequences, over 8.5% of them detected once, and approximately 7% sits in the top ten. The same specimen was also included in a second study, on yellow fever vaccine responses in identical twins.

The source material was CD8+ T cells sorted from blood. All receptors derive from a woman younger than 35 in good health.

The chain uses TRBV29-1 and TRBJ2-2, with 8 positions matching TRBD2. V gave up 7 bases and J gave up 4 bases; unmatched junction bases: 5. CDR3 length: 13 residues. CDR1 SQVTM and CDR2 ANQGSEA come from the germline V gene. The DNA of the CDR3 is TGCAGCGCCGGGAGGGCGGGCACCGGGGAGCTGTTTTTT. Protein sequence: CSAGRAGTGELFF.

The chain joins TRBV2 to TRBJ2-1; 8 nucleotides align to TRBD2. Germline loops: CDR1 SNHLY, CDR2 FYNNEI. The trim removed 11 bases at V and 6 bases at J, leaving 24 bases unmatched. The CDR3 has 18 amino acids. This CDR3 is CAFSPPGGESGGPNEQFF. The CDR3 bases are TGTGCCTTCAGCCCACCGGGGGGGGAGTCGGGAGGGCCCAATGAGCAGTTCTTC.

There are many counts of this clonotype. This rearrangement joins TRBV29-1 to TRBJ2-7; 9 positions agree with TRBD1. Per germline, CDR1 SQVTM and CDR2 ANQGSEA. The CDR3 spans 15 residues. V was pared by 6 bases and J by 5 bases, with 14 bases of the junction left unmatched. The CDR3 reads CSVWWSGQGVDEQYF. As DNA, the CDR3 is TGCAGCGTCTGGTGGTCGGGACAGGGTGTCGACGAGCAGTACTTC.

This clonotype was detected once. The chain joins TRBV3-1 to TRBJ2-6, with TRBD1 matching 9 bases. Looked up from germline, CDR1 is LGHDT and CDR2 is YNNKEL (reference sequence). J lost 2 bases, V lost 8 bases, and 7 bases had no gene match. The CDR3 loop spans 16 amino acids. The CDR3 DNA is TGTGCCAGCTCCACCGGGACAGGGACTGGGGCCAACGTCCTGACTTTC. Encoded protein: CASSTGTGTGANVLTF.

This clonotype showed up many times. As DNA, the CDR3 is TGCGCCAGCAGCCAAGACCCCGGGACAGGGGCCTACGAGCAGTACTTC. Amino acids: CASSQDPGTGAYEQYF. This chain joins TRBV4-3 and TRBJ2-7; TRBD1 agrees at 10 bases. With 0 bases clipped from V and 2 bases from J, the junction kept 4 bases outside the gene matches. This CDR3 is built from 16 residues. CDR1 and CDR2 from the germline V gene are LGHNA and YSLEER.

The V gene is TRBV7-9, the J gene TRBJ1-1; a possible D gene is TRBD1 (5 bases). V lost 8 bases and J lost 3, with 19 bases in between. CDR3 length equals 15 residues. Germline assignment: CDR1 SEHNR and CDR2 FQNEAQ (reference sequence). CDR3 sequence reads: CASETQGRHYTEAFF. The CDR3, as DNA: TGTGCCAGCGAAACCCAGGGCCGACATTACACTGAAGCTTTCTTT.

This clonotype was found many times. This chain links TRBV12-3 or TRBV12-4 with TRBJ1-1; D is perhaps TRBD1 (5 bases). V lost 7 bases and J 5 bases, leaving 14 bases between the germline ends. The CDR3 extends over 13 amino acids. The CDR3 DNA is TGTGCCAGCAACCATGGGACCTTGACTGAAGCTTTCTTT. Protein product: CASNHGTLTEAFF.

The V and J genes are TRBV29-1 and TRBJ2-7; possibly TRBD1 or TRBD2 for D (5 bases each). Germline V gene lookup returns CDR1 SQVTM and CDR2 ANQGSEA. V shed 5 bases and J shed 5 bases, with 13 bases lying between them. This CDR3 is built from 12 residues. The CDR3 DNA reads TGCAGCGTTCTGGGACCGCCCGACGAGCAGTACTTC. It specifies CSVLGPPDEQYF.

The sample holds many counts of this clonotype. The chain has TRBV5-1 and TRBJ2-7, with a possible D match to TRBD1 (6 bases). The CDR3 extends over 14 amino acids. The V gene's germline CDR1 is SGHRS and CDR2 YFSETQ. V was cut by 3 bases and J by 1 base, with 11 bases left in between. The CDR3 sequence: CASSWEDRSYEQYF. As DNA, the CDR3 is TGCGCCAGCAGCTGGGAAGACAGGTCCTACGAGCAGTACTTC.

This clonotype was observed many times. The J gene is TRBJ2-1, the V gene TRBV7-2; 9 positions agree with TRBD2. Germline V lookup: CDR1 SGHTA, CDR2 FQGNSA. J gave up 5 bases and V 6 bases, and 11 bases lay outside the gene matches. The CDR3 length is 16 residues. The CDR3 spells CASRPSGGLADNEQFF. As DNA, the CDR3 is TGTGCCAGCAGGCCTTCGGGGGGACTAGCTGACAATGAGCAGTTCTTC.

The V and J genes are TRBV27 and TRBJ2-2; possibly TRBD2 for D (5 bases). The V gene's germline CDR1 is MNHEY and CDR2 SMNVEV (reference sequence). V lost 5 bases to trimming and J lost 1 base, with 8 bases between them. The CDR3 is made up of 14 amino acids. The CDR3 coding sequence is TGTGCCAGCAGTAACGGACTGAACACCGGGGAGCTGTTTTTT. Amino acids: CASSNGLNTGELFF.

V is TRBV9 and J is TRBJ2-1; 7 bases agree with TRBD2. With V trimmed by 3 bases and J by 7 bases, 16 bases remained unmatched. The germline V gene encodes CDR1 SGDLS and CDR2 YYNGEE. The CDR3 runs 17 residues. The CDR3 nucleotides are TGTGCCAGCAGCGGCAGAATGACTAGCCCCAGAGATAATGAGCAGTTCTTC. As protein: CASSGRMTSPRDNEQFF.

This clonotype was picked up many times. The J gene is TRBJ2-1, the V gene TRBV12-3 or TRBV12-4; perhaps D is TRBD1 or TRBD2 (5 bases each). Trimming removed 5 bases from V and 8 bases from J, with 16 bases in between. The length of the CDR3 is 14 residues. CDR3 residues: CASSPKWGWDEQFF. In nucleotides, the CDR3 is TGTGCCAGCAGTCCGAAGTGGGGGTGGGATGAGCAGTTCTTC.

V is TRBV27 and J is TRBJ2-1; no reliable D call. The CDR3 runs to 15 residues. Germline V lookup: CDR1 MNHEY, CDR2 SMNVEV (reference sequence). V lost 6 bases and J 3 bases, leaving 15 bases between the germline ends. The CDR3 sequence is CASSPLRYNYNEQFF. The CDR3 bases are TGTGCCAGCAGCCCATTGCGCTACAACTACAATGAGCAGTTCTTC.